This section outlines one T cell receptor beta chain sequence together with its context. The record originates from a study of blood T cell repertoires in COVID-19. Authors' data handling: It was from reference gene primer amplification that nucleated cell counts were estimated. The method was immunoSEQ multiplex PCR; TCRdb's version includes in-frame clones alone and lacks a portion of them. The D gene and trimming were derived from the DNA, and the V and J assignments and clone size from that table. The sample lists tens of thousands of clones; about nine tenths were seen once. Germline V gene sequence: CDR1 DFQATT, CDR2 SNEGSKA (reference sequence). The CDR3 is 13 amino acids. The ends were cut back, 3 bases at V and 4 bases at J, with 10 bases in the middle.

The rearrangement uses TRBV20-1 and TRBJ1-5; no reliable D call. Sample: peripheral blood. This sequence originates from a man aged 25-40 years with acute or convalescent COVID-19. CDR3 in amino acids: CSASVETNQPQHF. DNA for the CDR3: TGCAGTGCTAGTGTCGAAACTAATCAGCCCCAGCATTTT.